This entry is about one TCR beta chain. No antigen is known for it. These data originate in a study of cytomegalovirus exposure and HLA in healthy donors. The PCR contained 60 Vbeta and 13 Jbeta primers. Original data processing: Later work found around 85 million unique TCR beta chains, with 10 million to 14 million shared. Generated by immunoSEQ multiplex PCR, the TCRdb table keeps only in-frame clones and is missing some. Clonal size and the V and J genes are those of that table, whereas D and trimming came from the DNA. The sample includes 150,000 to 200,000 clones, about 78% seen only once; the top ten take approximately 1.5%. This CDR3 spans 15 amino acids. The germline CDR1 and CDR2 sequences are SGHRS and YFSETQ. V was shortened by 1 base and J by 1 base, with 10 bases between the two germline ends. Study conclusions and caveats: TCR beta chains associated with HLA were, in a later analysis, more clonally expanded than equally common others. CMV serostatus was the sole immune exposure data available.

This sequence was found in a male donor in good health and CMV-seronegative. Sequenced material: PBMCs. The V gene is TRBV5-1, the J gene TRBJ2-3; D gene uncertain. In DNA, the CDR3 is TGCGCCAGCAGCTTGAGAGGTATCCGCACAGATACGCAGTATTTT. It specifies CASSLRGIRTDTQYF.